This note documents a single TCR beta chain sequence. Antigen unknown. It was with 60 Vbeta and 13 Jbeta primers that the PCR ran. Profiled with immunoSEQ multiplex PCR; TCRdb holds only in-frame clones, not every one. The table includes some 75,000 clones, roughly 79% detected once. The data originate from a study of cytomegalovirus exposure and HLA in healthy donors. Study as a whole: Samples from HLA-typed donors yielded around 79 million unique TCRs in an early data release.

The CDR3 is made up of 12 amino acids. Germline CDR1 SQVTM, CDR2 ANQGSEA. V was pared by 7 bases and J by 12 bases, with 14 bases of the junction left unmatched. Study conclusions and caveats: The productive fraction for most TCR beta V segments was about 87% or about 30% in an earlier analysis.

The specimen sequenced was PBMCs. The J gene is TRBJ2-5, the V gene TRBV29-1, with 7 bases aligning to TRBD2. The sequence was collected from a man between 18 and 35 years old in good health and CMV-seropositive. CDR3 sequence: CSGGGLGELEYF. CDR3 bases: TGCAGCGGGGGCGGACTAGGGGAATTGGAGTACTTC.